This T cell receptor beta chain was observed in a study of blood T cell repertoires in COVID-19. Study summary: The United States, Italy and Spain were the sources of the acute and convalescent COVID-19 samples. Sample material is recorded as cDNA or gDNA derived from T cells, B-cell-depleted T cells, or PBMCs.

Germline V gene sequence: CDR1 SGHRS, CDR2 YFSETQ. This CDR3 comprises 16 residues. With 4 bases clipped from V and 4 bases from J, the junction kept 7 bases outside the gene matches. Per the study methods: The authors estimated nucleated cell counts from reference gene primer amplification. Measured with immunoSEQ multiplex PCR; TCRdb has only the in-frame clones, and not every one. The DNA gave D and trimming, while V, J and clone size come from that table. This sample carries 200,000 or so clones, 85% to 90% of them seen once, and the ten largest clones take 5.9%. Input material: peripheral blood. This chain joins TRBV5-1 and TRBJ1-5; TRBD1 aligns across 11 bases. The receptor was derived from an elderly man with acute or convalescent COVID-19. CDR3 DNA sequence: TGCGCCAGCAGCCCTGGACAGGGGGCCGGTAATCAGCCCCAGCATTTT. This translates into CASSPGQGAGNQPQHF. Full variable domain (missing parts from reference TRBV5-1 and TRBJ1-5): KAGVTQTPRYLIKTRGQQVTLSCSPISGHRSVSWYQQTPGQGLQFLFEYFSETQRNKGNFPGRFSGRQFSNSRSEMNVSTLELGDSALYLCASSPGQGAGNQPQHFGDGTRLSIL.